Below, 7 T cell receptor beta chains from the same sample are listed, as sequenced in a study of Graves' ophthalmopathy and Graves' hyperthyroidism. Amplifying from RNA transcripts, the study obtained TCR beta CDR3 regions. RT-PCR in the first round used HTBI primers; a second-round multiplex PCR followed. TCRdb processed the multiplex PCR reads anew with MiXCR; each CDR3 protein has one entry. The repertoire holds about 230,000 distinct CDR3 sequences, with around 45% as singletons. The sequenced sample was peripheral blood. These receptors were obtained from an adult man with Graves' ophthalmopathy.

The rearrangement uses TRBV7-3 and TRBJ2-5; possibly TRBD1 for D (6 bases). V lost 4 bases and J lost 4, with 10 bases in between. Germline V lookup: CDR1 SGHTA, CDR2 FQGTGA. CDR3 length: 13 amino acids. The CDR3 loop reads CASSSTGLETQYF. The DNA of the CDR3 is TGTGCCAGCAGCTCGACAGGTTTAGAGACCCAGTACTTC.

The CDR3 protein is CASSTAGTGGYEQYF. CDR3 sequence (DNA): TGTGCCAGCAGTACGGCCGGGACAGGGGGATACGAGCAGTACTTC. The rearrangement links TRBV7-9 to TRBJ2-7; 11 positions agree with TRBD1. This CDR3 contains 15 residues. Germline CDR1 SEHNR, CDR2 FQNEAQ (reference sequence). V dropped 6 bases and J dropped 4; count of bases not matched to a gene: 8. Combining the CDR3 with reference TRBV7-9 and TRBJ2-7 gives the whole variable domain DTGVSQNPRHKITKRGQNVTFRCDPISEHNRLYWYRQTLGQGPEFLTYFQNEAQLEKSRLLSDRFSAERPKGSFSTLEIQRTEQGDSAMYLCASSTAGTGGYEQYFGPGTRLTVT.

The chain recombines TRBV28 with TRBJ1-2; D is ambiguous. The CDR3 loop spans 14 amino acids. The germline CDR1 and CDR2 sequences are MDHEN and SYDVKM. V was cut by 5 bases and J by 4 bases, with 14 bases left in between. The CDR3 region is CASSLQRTGYGYTF. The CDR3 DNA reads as TGTGCCAGCAGTCTTCAAAGGACGGGCTATGGCTACACCTTC.

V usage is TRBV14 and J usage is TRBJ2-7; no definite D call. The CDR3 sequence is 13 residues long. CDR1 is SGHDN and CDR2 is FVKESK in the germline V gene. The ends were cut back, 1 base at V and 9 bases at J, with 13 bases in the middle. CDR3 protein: CASSQGVNLGQYF. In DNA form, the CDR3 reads TGTGCCAGCAGCCAAGGAGTAAATCTGGGGCAGTACTTC.

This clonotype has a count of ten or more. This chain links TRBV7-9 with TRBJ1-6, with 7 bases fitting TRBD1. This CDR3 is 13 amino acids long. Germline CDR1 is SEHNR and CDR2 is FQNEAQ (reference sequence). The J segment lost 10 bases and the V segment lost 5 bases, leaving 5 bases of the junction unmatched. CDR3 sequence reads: CASSARDSSPLHF. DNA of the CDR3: TGTGCCAGCAGCGCCCGGGACAGCTCACCCCTCCACTTT.

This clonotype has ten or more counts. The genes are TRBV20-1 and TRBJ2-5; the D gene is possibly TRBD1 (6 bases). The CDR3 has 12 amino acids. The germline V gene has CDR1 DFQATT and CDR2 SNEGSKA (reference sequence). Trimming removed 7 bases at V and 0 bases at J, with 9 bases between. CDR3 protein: CSGWTDQETQYF. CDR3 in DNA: TGCAGTGGGTGGACAGACCAAGAGACCCAGTACTTC.

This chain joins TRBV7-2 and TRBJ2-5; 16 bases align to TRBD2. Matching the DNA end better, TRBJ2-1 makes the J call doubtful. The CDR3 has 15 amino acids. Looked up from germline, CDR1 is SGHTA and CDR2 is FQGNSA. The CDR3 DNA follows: TGTGCCAGCAGCGGGGGACTAGCGGGAGGGGGTGAGCAGTTCTTC. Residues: CASSGGLAGGGEQFF.